A selection of T cell receptor beta chains follows, all from one sample in a study of blood T cell repertoires in COVID-19. Clones were read by immunoSEQ multiplex PCR, and TCRdb kept only the in-frame ones, dropping some. This sample has roughly 200,000 clones, with 75% to 90% found just once. Sequencing used peripheral blood. All receptors derive from a man aged 55 to 70 with acute or convalescent COVID-19. Each CDR3 is given with its conserved first and last residue.

TRBV6-5 | CASSRAGSYNEQFF
TRBV28 | CASSFPGEQFF
TRBV18 | CASSIAGFSDTQYF
TRBV6-5 | CASSYSTGVYNEQFF
TRBV7-3 | CASSPGGANYGYTF
TRBV19 | CASSQTSPQDTQYF
TRBV18 | CASSRTGENTEAFF
TRBV3-1/TRBV3-2 | CASSQRGQGVNGYTF
TRBV19 | CASSPGLAGGGNEQFF
TRBV11-3 | CASSLVGGRTNNEQFF
TRBV14 | CASSPGTSGIGEQYF
TRBV19 | CASTTGQGPYEQYF
TRBV3-1/TRBV3-2 | CASSQGRAISHFIQYF
TRBV7-8 | CASSLVGTGKFPDTQYF
TRBV6-4 | CASSDSWTGYTDTQYF
TRBV4-3 | CASSGKAAGDNEQYF
TRBV19 | CASSVPGQGGAPLHF
TRBV30 | CAWRYGVTEAFF
TRBV5-1 | CASSSQGGNPYEQYF
TRBV10-2 | CASSDLAIQYF
TRBV4-3 | CASSQAPGQVEKLFF
TRBV2 | CASSGGAGQVDLNYGYTF
TRBV4-1 | CASSQVIGTSDEQYF
TRBV6-1 | CASSGIQGAYSQPQHF
TRBV6-5 | CASMSGGSGSYEQYF
TRBV28 | CASSLNRGGNQPQHF
TRBV11-2 | CASSFRDRGAEQFF
TRBV7-3 | CASSLTGTETQYF
TRBV10-3 | CAISVGLMNTEAFF
TRBV28 | CASSYRTGFNQPQHF
TRBV10-3 | CAISESSPGFSEAFF
TRBV20-1 | CSATKYNEQFF
TRBV2 | CASSRTGALGYTF
TRBV5-1 | CASSSGPYGYTF
TRBV5-6 | CASSTQGGATEAFF
TRBV15 | CATSRDRAGSYEQYF
TRBV6-5 | CASSYSGGRNQPQHF
TRBV27 | CASSPRDRSHSGANVLTF
TRBV12-3/TRBV12-4 | CASSTQDTGELFF
TRBV7-2 | CASSSTPGGSYEQYF
TRBV28 | CASSQGWDGYTF
TRBV4-1 | CASSQGSGSDNQPQHF
TRBV24-1 | CATSGSGRASGDNEQFF
TRBV28 | CASSIGQGYTEAFF
TRBV4-1 | CASSDRDSMNTEAFF
TRBV29-1 | CSVVPGVGGQETQYF
TRBV5-1 | CASSFPGVSYNEQFF
TRBV27 | CASNKQGSSYEQYF
TRBV5-6 | CASSLRAGGGYEQYF
TRBV11-2 | CASSLGQLNEQYF
TRBV5-5 | CASSSGLTEQYF
TRBV7-2 | CASSPARSRNEQFF
TRBV28 | CASSFRLVAGELFF
TRBV19 | CASSTPGLIYGYTF